This TCR beta chain was identified in a study of OX40 agonist ivuxolimab in advanced cancers. Study-wide points: In the 0.1 to 3.0 mg/kg range, CD4+ and CD8+ blood T cells had expanded clonally by week 6. Compared with others, partial responders at 0.1-3.0 mg/kg displayed clonal expansion among the lowest.

For this clone: What it binds is unknown.

The data were produced by immunoSEQ multiplex PCR, yet TCRdb's version contains in-frame clones alone and is incomplete. This table has tens of thousands of clones, 92% appearing once. The CDR3 has 18 amino acids. From germline, CDR1 is SGHRS and CDR2 YFSETQ. Trimming took 2 bases from V and 0 from J, leaving 18 bases between them. V usage is TRBV5-1 and J usage is TRBJ2-1, with D perhaps given as TRBD1 or TRBD2 (5 bases each). The specimen comprised CD4+ or CD8+ T cells sorted from blood, sampled in a trial of the OX40 agonist ivuxolimab. This clonotype originated in an adult with an advanced solid tumor such as melanoma, head and neck, liver or kidney cancer. The CDR3 sequence: CASSFGQGPINSYNEQFF. The CDR3 nucleotides read TGCGCCAGCAGCTTCGGGCAGGGACCTATTAACTCCTACAATGAGCAGTTCTTC.